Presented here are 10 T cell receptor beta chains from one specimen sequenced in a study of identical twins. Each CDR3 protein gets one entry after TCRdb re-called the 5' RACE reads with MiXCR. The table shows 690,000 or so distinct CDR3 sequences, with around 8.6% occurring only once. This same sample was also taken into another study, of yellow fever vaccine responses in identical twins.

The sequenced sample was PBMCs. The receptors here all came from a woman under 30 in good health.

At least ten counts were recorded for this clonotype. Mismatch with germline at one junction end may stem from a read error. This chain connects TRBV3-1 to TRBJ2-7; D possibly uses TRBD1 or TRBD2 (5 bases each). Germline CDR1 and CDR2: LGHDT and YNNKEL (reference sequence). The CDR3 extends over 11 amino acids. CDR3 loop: CASSQAGTHRF. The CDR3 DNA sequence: TGTGCCAGCAGCCAAGCTGGGACCCACCGCTTC.

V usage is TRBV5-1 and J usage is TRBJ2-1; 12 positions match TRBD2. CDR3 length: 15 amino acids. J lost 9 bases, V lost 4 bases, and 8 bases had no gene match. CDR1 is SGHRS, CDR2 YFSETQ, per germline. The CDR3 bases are TGCGCCAGCAGCATCGCTCCTAGCGGGGGGGGTGAGCAGTTCTTC. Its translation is CASSIAPSGGGEQFF.

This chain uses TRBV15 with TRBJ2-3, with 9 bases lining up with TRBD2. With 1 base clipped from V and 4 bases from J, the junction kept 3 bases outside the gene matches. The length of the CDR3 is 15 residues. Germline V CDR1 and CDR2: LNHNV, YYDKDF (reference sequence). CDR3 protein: CATSRAAGGSDTQYF. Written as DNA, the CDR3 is TGTGCCACCAGCAGAGCTGCGGGGGGGTCAGATACGCAGTATTTT.

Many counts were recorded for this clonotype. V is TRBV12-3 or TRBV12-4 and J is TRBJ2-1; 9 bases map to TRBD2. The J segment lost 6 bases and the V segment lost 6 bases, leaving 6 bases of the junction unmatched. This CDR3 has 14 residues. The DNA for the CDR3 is TGTGCCAGCAGCCGCGGGGGACTAGCCAATGAGCAGTTCTTC. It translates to CASSRGGLANEQFF.

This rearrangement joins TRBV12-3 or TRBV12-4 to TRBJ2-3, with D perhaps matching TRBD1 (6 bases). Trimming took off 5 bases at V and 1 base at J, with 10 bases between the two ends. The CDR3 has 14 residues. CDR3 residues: CASSRDTGTDTQYF. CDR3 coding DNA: TGTGCCAGCAGTCGGGACACCGGCACAGATACGCAGTATTTT.

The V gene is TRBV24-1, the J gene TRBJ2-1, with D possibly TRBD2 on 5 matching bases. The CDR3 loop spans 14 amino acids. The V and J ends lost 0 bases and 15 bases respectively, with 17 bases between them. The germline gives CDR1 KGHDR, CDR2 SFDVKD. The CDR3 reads CATSDLALHGGRFF. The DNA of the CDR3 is TGTGCCACCAGTGATTTGGCCCTTCATGGAGGCAGGTTCTTC.

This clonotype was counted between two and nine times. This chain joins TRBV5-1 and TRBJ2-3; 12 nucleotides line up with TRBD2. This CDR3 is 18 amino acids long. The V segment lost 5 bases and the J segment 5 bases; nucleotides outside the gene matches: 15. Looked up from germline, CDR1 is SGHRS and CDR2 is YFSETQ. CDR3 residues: CASSHPSSSGGAGDTQYF. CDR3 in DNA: TGCGCCAGCAGTCACCCGTCATCTAGCGGGGGGGCAGGAGATACGCAGTATTTT.

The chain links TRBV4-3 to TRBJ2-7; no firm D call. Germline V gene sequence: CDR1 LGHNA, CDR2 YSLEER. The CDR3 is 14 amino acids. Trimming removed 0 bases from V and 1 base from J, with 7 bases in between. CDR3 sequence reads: CASSQDPTSYEQYF. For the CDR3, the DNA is TGCGCCAGCAGCCAAGATCCAACGTCCTACGAGCAGTACTTC.

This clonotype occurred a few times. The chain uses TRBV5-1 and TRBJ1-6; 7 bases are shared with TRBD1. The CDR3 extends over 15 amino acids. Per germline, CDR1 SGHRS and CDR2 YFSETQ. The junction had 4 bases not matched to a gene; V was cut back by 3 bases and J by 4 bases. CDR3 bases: TGCGCCAGCAGCTCGGGACAGTTTTATAATTCACCCCTCCACTTT. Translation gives CASSSGQFYNSPLHF.

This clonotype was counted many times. The CDR3 DNA reads TGCAGCGTTGAAGGGACAGGGGGCAGCGAGCAGTACTTC. Translating it yields CSVEGTGGSEQYF. This sequence joins TRBV29-1 and TRBJ2-7; 11 nucleotides agree with TRBD1. This CDR3 region has 13 residues. The trim removed 1 base at V and 6 bases at J, leaving 2 bases unmatched. The germline V gene has CDR1 SQVTM and CDR2 ANQGSEA.